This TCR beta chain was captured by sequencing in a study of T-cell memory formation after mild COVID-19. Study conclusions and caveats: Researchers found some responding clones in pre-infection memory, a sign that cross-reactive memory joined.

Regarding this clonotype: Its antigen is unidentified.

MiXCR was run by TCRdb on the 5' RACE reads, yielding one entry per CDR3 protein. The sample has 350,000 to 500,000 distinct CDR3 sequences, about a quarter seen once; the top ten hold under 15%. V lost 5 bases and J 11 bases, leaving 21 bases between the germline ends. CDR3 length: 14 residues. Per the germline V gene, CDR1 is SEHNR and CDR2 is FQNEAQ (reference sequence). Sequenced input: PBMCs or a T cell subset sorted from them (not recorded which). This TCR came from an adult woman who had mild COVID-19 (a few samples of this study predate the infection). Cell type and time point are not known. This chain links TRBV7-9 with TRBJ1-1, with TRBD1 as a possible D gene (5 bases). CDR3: CASSPLGTSLEAFF. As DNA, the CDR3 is TGTGCCAGCAGCCCCCTCGGGACGTCACTGGAGGCTTTCTTT.